Presented here are 2 T cell receptor beta chains from one specimen sequenced in a study of neurological immune-mediated disorders. MiXCR was run by TCRdb on the 5' RACE reads, yielding one entry per CDR3 protein. The sample contains 85,000 to 110,000 distinct CDR3 sequences, more than 10% of which appear only once. Time point indicated: longitudinal time-point 3. The sample comprised PBMCs. The receptors shown here come from a female donor with HTLV-1-associated myelopathy (HAM/TSP).

At least ten counts were recorded for this clonotype. The chain uses TRBV20-1 and TRBJ1-5; D not certain. V was shortened by 4 bases and J by 2 bases, with 9 bases between the two germline ends. The CDR3 totals 13 residues. From germline, CDR1 is DFQATT and CDR2 SNEGSKA (reference sequence). CDR3 region: CSAKGNGNQPQHF. The CDR3 nucleotides read TGCAGTGCTAAAGGGAATGGCAATCAGCCCCAGCATTTT.

The chain links TRBV5-1 to TRBJ2-3, with a tentative D call TRBD2 (5 bases). Looked up from germline, CDR1 is SGHRS and CDR2 is YFSETQ. Trimming left V 0 bases short and J 0 bases short, with 11 bases between. CDR3 length equals 16 residues. The CDR3 region has the DNA TGCGCCAGCAGCTTGGGGACTGCCCATAGCACAGATACGCAGTATTTT. Protein product: CASSLGTAHSTDTQYF.